This is a list of T cell receptor beta chains from one sample in a study of T cells in Graves' hyperthyroidism and ophthalmopathy. TCRdb re-analysed the multiplex PCR reads in MiXCR, keeping a single row per CDR3 protein. The table includes about 610,000 distinct CDR3 sequences, roughly 14% detected once. Material for sequencing was blood. These receptors came from a woman between 40 and 50 years old with Graves' ophthalmopathy. The CDR3 runs from the conserved cysteine through the conserved F or W.

j_call,v_call,cdr3_aa
TRBJ2-7,TRBV6-1,CASSDVTYEQYF
TRBJ1-5,TRBV28,CASSPLNRNSNQPQHF
TRBJ1-1,TRBV5-4,CASSLPPGQIVVLGNTEAFF
TRBJ2-2,TRBV19,CASSITTGVHGELFF
TRBJ2-5,TRBV6-1,CASRVFLGGETQYF
TRBJ1-1,TRBV15,CATSREVWGTGGYGTEAFF
TRBJ1-2,TRBV6-2/TRBV6-3,CASSYVTDWGYTF
TRBJ2-5,TRBV4-2,CASSQAWAQGDQETQYF
TRBJ2-7,TRBV27,CASTLGRVYEQYF
TRBJ2-2,TRBV25-1,CASSSANTGELFF
TRBJ2-5,TRBV7-8,CASSSSQGAGVRETQYF
TRBJ2-5,TRBV7-2,CASSLDTGTQETQYF
TRBJ1-2,TRBV28,CASRLMNYGYTF
TRBJ1-1,TRBV6-5,CASSYSPGWTEAFF
TRBJ2-7,TRBV29-1,CSVDDGTGRPEQYF
TRBJ2-7,TRBV6-5,CASSSIGGMMYEQYF
TRBJ2-5,TRBV6-2/TRBV6-3,CASSGRQGLRETQYF
TRBJ2-7,TRBV29-1,CSVAPRGQEEQYF
TRBJ1-2,TRBV27,CASSRTGWGPNYGYTF
TRBJ1-1,TRBV5-4,CASSLGDDRVKTEAFF
TRBJ1-1,TRBV6-2/TRBV6-3,CASTLIFGNTEAFF
TRBJ1-2,TRBV12-3/TRBV12-4,CASSLGTGLYGYTF
TRBJ2-5,TRBV2,CASSSLRGIGQETQYF
TRBJ2-2,TRBV9,CASSVGSGQNTGELFF
TRBJ2-5,TRBV7-3,CASSLDGSAETQYF
TRBJ2-7,TRBV27,CASSGLLAGVYEQCF
TRBJ2-5,TRBV28,CASTKNTGETQYF
TRBJ2-5,TRBV4-3,CASSQGLAEEAGETQYF
TRBJ1-5,TRBV12-3/TRBV12-4,CASSSRQVPSGNQPQHF
TRBJ1-1,TRBV29-1,CSVESGLRAEAFF
TRBJ2-2,TRBV7-2,CASSLNARAGELFF
TRBJ1-5,TRBV6-1,CASTPGGNQPQHF
TRBJ2-7,TRBV29-1,CSVGGTARSYEQYF
TRBJ1-1,TRBV19,CASRNRGMNTEAFF
TRBJ1-6,TRBV6-1,CASSEVLWGAHNSPLHF
TRBJ1-5,TRBV4-1,CASSQVGEVPYQPQHF
TRBJ2-2,TRBV7-9,CASEGQANTGELFF
TRBJ1-1,TRBV11-1,CASSSPPMNTEAFF
TRBJ2-5,TRBV7-2,CASSSTRTQETQYF
TRBJ2-2,TRBV6-5,CASSLGTGITGELFF
TRBJ2-7,TRBV7-9,CASSMTSSYEQYF
TRBJ1-1,TRBV19,CASSPFGVEAFF
TRBJ1-2,TRBV5-5,CASSLEVANYGYTF